One and the same sample provided the 15 T cell receptor beta chains below, sequenced in a study of CD8+ T cells in alopecia areata. The treatment is: oral pan-JAK inhibitor, 5-10 mg twice daily. Extracted RNA was reverse transcribed, and the resulting cDNA served as sequencing template. Data came from immunoSEQ multiplex PCR; TCRdb stores just in-frame clones and leaves some out. The repertoire holds about 180,000 clones, approximately 59% seen once, with more than 15% in the top ten. This specimen was CD4+ T cells sorted from blood, taken at approximately week 56, from a patient treated with tofacitinib. The source is a human donor with alopecia areata.

The chain joins TRBV5-6 to TRBJ2-5, with a possible D match to TRBD2 (5 bases). The V and J ends lost 4 bases and 3 bases respectively, with 13 bases between them. CDR1 and CDR2 from the germline V gene are SGHDT and YYEEEE. The CDR3 contains 14 residues. DNA of the CDR3: TGTGCCAGCAGCACGAGCGGTGCGGAAGAGACCCAGTACTTC. It yields the protein CASSTSGAEETQYF.

This chain joins TRBV4-1 and TRBJ2-7; the match to TRBD2 covers 14 bases. V was pared by 3 bases and J by 2 bases, with 6 bases of the junction left unmatched. The germline V gene encodes CDR1 MGHRA and CDR2 YSYEKL. CDR3 length: 17 residues. The CDR3 DNA sequence: TGCGCCAGCAGCCAGCCCGGGACTAGCGGGGGCACCTACGAGCAGTACTTC. Translated, it gives CASSQPGTSGGTYEQYF.

The CDR3, as DNA: TGTGCCAGCAGCCAACCTCCGTCGGGATTAAGGGGTTCGTCAGATACGCAGTATTTT. This sequence encodes CASSQPPSGLRGSSDTQYF. The V and J genes are TRBV4-2 and TRBJ2-3; D could derive from TRBD1 or TRBD2 (5 bases each). The V gene's germline CDR1 is LGHNA and CDR2 YNFKEQ. The CDR3 has 19 residues. V lost 2 bases, J lost 4 bases, and 25 bases lay in between.

The chain links TRBV5-1 to TRBJ2-2, with D perhaps matching TRBD2 (7 bases). Trimming pared 0 bases from V and 2 bases from J, leaving 14 bases between. CDR3 size: 17 residues. The V gene's germline CDR1 is SGHRS and CDR2 YFSETQ. This chain's CDR3 is CASSLVIGGPNTGELFF. CDR3 DNA: TGCGCCAGCAGCTTGGTGATCGGGGGGCCCAACACCGGGGAGCTGTTTTTT.

The V and J genes are TRBV18 and TRBJ2-5; 7 nucleotides align to TRBD2. Germline V gives CDR1 KGHSH, CDR2 LQKENI. J gave up 2 bases and V 5 bases, and 2 bases lay outside the gene matches. CDR3 length: 13 residues. The DNA of the CDR3 is TGTGCCAGCTCATACGGGAGGCAAGAGACCCAGTACTTC. Its protein product is CASSYGRQETQYF.

V is TRBV18 and J is TRBJ2-3, with D unclear. V lost 4 bases to trimming and J lost 4 bases, with 12 bases between them. There are 14 residues in the CDR3. CDR1 is KGHSH, CDR2 LQKENI, per germline. The chain's CDR3 is CASSRLPGADTQYF. CDR3 sequence (DNA): TGTGCCAGCTCACGACTGCCGGGCGCAGATACGCAGTATTTT.

This clone has more than one count but fewer than ten. DNA of the CDR3: TGTGCCAGCAGCCCAGGGGTTACATACAATGAGCAGTTCTTC. Protein: CASSPGVTYNEQFF. V gene TRBV4-2 combines with J gene TRBJ2-1, with D possibly TRBD1 on 6 matching bases. The germline CDR1 and CDR2 sequences are LGHNA and YNFKEQ. The CDR3 spans 14 residues. V was shortened by 4 bases and J by 4 bases, with 11 bases between the two germline ends.

The rearrangement joins TRBV29-1 to TRBJ1-1; maybe TRBD1 (6 bases). Germline loops: CDR1 SQVTM, CDR2 ANQGSEA. The CDR3 loop spans 12 amino acids. Written as DNA, the CDR3 is TGCAGTGGTTCGGACAGAAGAAGTGAAGCTTTCTTT. The encoded protein is CSGSDRRSEAFF.

This chain links TRBV15 with TRBJ1-2; D might be TRBD1 (5 bases). Trimming shortened V by 1 base and J by 4 bases, and 10 bases separated the two germline ends. Per the germline V gene, CDR1 is LNHNV and CDR2 is YYDKDF (reference sequence). This CDR3 region has 14 residues. DNA of the CDR3: TGTGCCACCAGCAGAGGCGGGGGTATCTATGGCTACACCTTC. Protein product: CATSRGGGIYGYTF.

The chain is built from TRBV30 and TRBJ2-7; no definite D call. Per germline, CDR1 GTSNPN and CDR2 SVGIG (reference sequence). The V end lost 3 bases, the J end lost 3 bases, and 6 bases lay between the germline ends. This CDR3 has 11 residues. Written as DNA, the CDR3 is TGTGCCTGGAGACAGAGCTACGAGCAGTACTTC. Translation: CAWRQSYEQYF.

The sample holds many counts of this clone. The rearrangement links TRBV14 to TRBJ2-2, with D uncertain. Per germline, CDR1 SGHDN and CDR2 FVKESK. V was shortened by 1 base and J by 4 bases, with 7 bases between the two germline ends. The CDR3 length is 14 residues. CDR3 sequence (DNA): TGTGCCAGCAGCCAAGCAGGCGCCACCGGGGAGCTGTTTTTT. Amino acid sequence: CASSQAGATGELFF.

The rearrangement joins TRBV11-3 to TRBJ2-1; no clear D gene. Germline CDR1 reads SGHNT; CDR2 reads YENEEA. V lost 8 bases and J lost 8, with 10 bases in between. The CDR3 covers 11 residues. The chain's CDR3 is CASGSPDEQFF. For the CDR3, the DNA is TGTGCCAGCGGGTCGCCGGATGAGCAGTTCTTC.

The chain links TRBV30 to TRBJ1-1, with 7 bases identical to TRBD1. Germline V gene lookup returns CDR1 GTSNPN and CDR2 SVGIG (reference sequence). The junction had 7 bases not matched to a gene; V was cut back by 1 base and J by 2 bases. The CDR3 is made up of 15 amino acids. The CDR3 sequence is CAWSDGTAGNTEAFF. For the CDR3, the DNA is TGTGCCTGGAGTGATGGGACAGCCGGAAACACTGAAGCTTTCTTT. The full variable domain, in which reference TRBV30 and TRBJ1-1 provide the parts outside the CDR3, is SQTIHQWPATLVQPVGSPLSLECTVEGTSNPNLYWYRQAAGRGLQLLFYSVGIGQISSEVPQNLSASRPQDRQFILSSKKLLLSDSGFYLCAWSDGTAGNTEAFFGQGTRLTVV.

Only a few counts were recorded for this clone. The J gene is TRBJ2-3, the V gene TRBV2, with TRBD1 matching over 7 bases. J was trimmed by 1 base and V by 4 bases; bases with no gene match: 5. This CDR3 is 15 amino acids long. Per germline, CDR1 SNHLY and CDR2 FYNNEI. Here the CDR3 reads CASSGQGGGTDTQYF. CDR3 nucleotide sequence: TGTGCCAGCAGTGGACAGGGTGGAGGCACAGATACGCAGTATTTT. Drawing the rest from reference TRBV2 and TRBJ2-3, the complete variable domain is EPEVTQTPSHQVTQMGQEVILRCVPISNHLYFYWYRQILGQKVEFLVSFYNNEISEKSEIFDDQFSVERPDGSNFTLKIRSTKLEDSAMYFCASSGQGGGTDTQYFGPGTRLTVL.

This clone was detected only a few times. J is TRBJ2-1 and V is TRBV14, with 10 nucleotides matching TRBD1. The CDR3 has 15 amino acids. Germline V lookup: CDR1 SGHDN, CDR2 FVKESK. J was trimmed by 6 bases and V by 5 bases; bases with no gene match: 7. CDR3 sequence reads: CASSYRQGASNEQFF. CDR3 sequence (DNA): TGTGCCAGCAGCTATAGACAGGGGGCCTCCAATGAGCAGTTCTTC.